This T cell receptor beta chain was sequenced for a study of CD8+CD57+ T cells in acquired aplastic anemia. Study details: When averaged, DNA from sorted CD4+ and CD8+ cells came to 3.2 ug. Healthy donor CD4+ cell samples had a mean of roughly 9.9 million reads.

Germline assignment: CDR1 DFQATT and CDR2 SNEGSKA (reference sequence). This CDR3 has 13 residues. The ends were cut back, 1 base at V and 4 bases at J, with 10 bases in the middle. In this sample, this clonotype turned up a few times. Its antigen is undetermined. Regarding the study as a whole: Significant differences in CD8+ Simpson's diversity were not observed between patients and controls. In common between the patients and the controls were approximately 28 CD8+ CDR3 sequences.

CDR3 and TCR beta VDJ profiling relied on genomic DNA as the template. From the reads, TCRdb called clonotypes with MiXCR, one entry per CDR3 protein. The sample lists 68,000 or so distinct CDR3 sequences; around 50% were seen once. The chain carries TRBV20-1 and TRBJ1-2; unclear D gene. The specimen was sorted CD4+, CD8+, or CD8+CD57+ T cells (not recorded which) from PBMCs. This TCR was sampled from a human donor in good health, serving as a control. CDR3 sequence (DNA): TGCAGTGCTAGAGTCACAGCCATCTATGGCTACACCTTC. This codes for CSARVTAIYGYTF.